One sample yielded the 16 T cell receptor beta chains listed below, sequenced in a study of cytomegalovirus exposure and HLA in healthy donors. Use of 60 Vbeta and 13 Jbeta primers characterized the PCR. Produced via immunoSEQ multiplex PCR; TCRdb's table is partial and in-frame only. The table has 250,000 or so clones, more than 70% seen once. Sequencing was carried out using PBMCs. Receptor source: a human donor in good health.

This clone was recorded only once. J is TRBJ2-5 and V is TRBV10-3, with TRBD2 matching over 10 bases. The trim removed 3 bases at V and 3 bases at J, leaving 4 bases unmatched. There are 15 residues in the CDR3. CDR1 and CDR2 (germline): ENHRY, SYGVKD. The CDR3 coding sequence is TGTGCCATCAGTGATTGGACTAGCGGAAAAGAGACCCAGTACTTC. As protein: CAISDWTSGKETQYF.

The chain uses TRBV15 and TRBJ1-2; D is unclear. Germline lookup yields CDR1 LNHNV and CDR2 YYDKDF (reference sequence). This CDR3 spans 13 amino acids. V gave up 3 bases and J gave up 5 bases, with 10 bases separating them. The CDR3: CATSSWEVYGYTF. CDR3 nucleotides: TGTGCCACCAGCAGTTGGGAGGTTTATGGCTACACCTTC.

A remark on this clone: Sequence at one end of the junction differs from germline and may be a read error. CDR3 bases: TGTGCCAGCAGCGGTATAGCGGTTGGGAACGAGCAGCACTTC. Amino acids: CASSGIAVGNEQHF. J is TRBJ2-7 and V is TRBV11-2; a weak D match, TRBD2 (6 bases). Germline V CDR1 and CDR2: SGHAT, FQNNGV. The CDR3 loop spans 14 amino acids.

The chain carries TRBV7-9 and TRBJ2-1; 10 nucleotides agree with TRBD2. Germline CDR1 SEHNR, CDR2 FQNEAQ (reference sequence). V lost 4 bases, J lost 8 bases, and 11 bases stayed unmatched. There are 16 residues in the CDR3. CDR3 coding DNA: TGTGCCAGCAGCTCTCGGGCTAGCGGGAGCTTTTATGAGCAGTTCTTC. Encoded protein: CASSSRASGSFYEQFF.

The chain joins TRBV11-2 to TRBJ2-6; 9 bases line up with TRBD1. J lost 2 bases, V lost 4 bases, and 9 bases had no gene match. Germline loops: CDR1 SGHAT, CDR2 FQNNGV. This CDR3 is 18 amino acids long. CDR3 sequence (DNA): TGTGCCAGCAGCTCCTTCCGGGACAGGGAAGCTGGGGCCAACGTCCTGACTTTC. This gives the protein CASSSFRDREAGANVLTF.

V usage is TRBV28 and J usage is TRBJ2-7; 7 positions agree with TRBD1. CDR1 and CDR2 from the germline V gene are MDHEN and SYDVKM. The CDR3 contains 17 residues. Trimming at V came to 6 bases and at J to 3 bases, leaving 17 bases not matched to a gene. The CDR3 DNA reads TGTGCCAGCAGATCTCAATGGACAAGGGACAGAAACTACGAGCAGTACTTC. This translates into CASRSQWTRDRNYEQYF.

The chain recombines TRBV5-1 with TRBJ2-1, with 12 nucleotides matching TRBD2. V lost 4 bases to trimming and J lost 8 bases; unmatched junction nucleotides: 10. Germline V lookup: CDR1 SGHRS, CDR2 YFSETQ. The CDR3 is 16 residues long. The CDR3 sequence is CASSQGTSGLTHEQFF. The CDR3 nucleotides are TGCGCCAGCAGCCAAGGGACTAGCGGGTTAACGCATGAGCAGTTCTTC.

This chain uses TRBV5-1 with TRBJ2-7; 12 bases fit TRBD2. Germline V CDR1 and CDR2: SGHRS, YFSETQ. The CDR3 runs to 18 residues. J gave up 0 bases and V 0 bases, and 7 bases lay outside the gene matches. DNA for the CDR3: TGCGCCAGCAGCTTGGAACTAGCGGGAGGCGGGACCTCCTACGAGCAGTACTTC. Translation gives CASSLELAGGGTSYEQYF.

The CDR3 region is CASLTRGSEQFF. The CDR3 DNA reads as TGTGCCAGCCTGACCAGGGGTAGCGAGCAGTTCTTC. The J gene is TRBJ2-1, the V gene TRBV11-2, with D perhaps TRBD1 (6 bases). Per germline, CDR1 SGHAT and CDR2 FQNNGV. The CDR3 runs to 12 residues. The germline V and J ends were trimmed by 8 bases and 10 bases, with 15 bases remaining between them.

V and J are TRBV18 and TRBJ1-4; 8 positions agree with TRBD1. With 3 bases clipped from V and 6 bases from J, the junction kept 6 bases outside the gene matches. The CDR3 sequence is 15 residues long. Looked up from germline, CDR1 is KGHSH and CDR2 is LQKENI. The CDR3 reads CASSPGQGDYEKLFF. CDR3 in DNA: TGTGCCAGCTCACCCGGACAGGGAGATTATGAAAAACTGTTTTTT.

The rearrangement links TRBV7-8 to TRBJ2-2, with 9 bases matching TRBD1. V trimming: 2 bases; J trimming: 4 bases; junction bases outside the gene matches: 5. Germline V gene sequence: CDR1 SGHVS, CDR2 FQNEAQ. The length of the CDR3 is 16 residues. CDR3 loop: CASSLRQGVATGELFF. In nucleotides, the CDR3 is TGTGCCAGCAGCTTAAGACAGGGGGTGGCCACCGGGGAGCTGTTTTTT.

Only one count was recorded for this clone. V usage is TRBV6-5 and J usage is TRBJ1-6, with 7 bases aligning to TRBD1. The germline CDR1 and CDR2 sequences are MNHEY and SVGAGI. Unmatched junction bases numbered 11, after V lost 8 bases and J lost 10 bases. The CDR3 sequence is 14 residues long. CDR3 in DNA: TGTGCCAGCGGCCTTACAGGGGCTCAGTCACCCCTCCACTTT. This encodes CASGLTGAQSPLHF.

A single count supports this clone. This chain joins TRBV11-3 and TRBJ1-1; D gene unclear. Per germline, CDR1 SGHNT and CDR2 YENEEA. Trimming cost V 4 bases and J 4 bases, with 10 bases left between them. The CDR3 length is 13 residues. The DNA for the CDR3 is TGTGCCAGCAGCTGGGCAGGTTCCACTGAAGCTTTCTTT. Protein sequence: CASSWAGSTEAFF.

The chain recombines TRBV5-8 with TRBJ2-7; 7 bases are shared with TRBD1. This CDR3 is built from 14 residues. V was clipped by 6 bases and J by 2 bases; unmatched bases: 8. Germline CDR1 reads SGHTS; CDR2 reads YDEGEE. CDR3 region: CASTNRQGTYEQYF. The CDR3 DNA reads as TGTGCCAGCACTAACCGACAGGGTACCTACGAGCAGTACTTC.

The table lists this clone with a count of one. CDR3 protein: CASLTEGANTEAFF. The CDR3 bases are TGTGCCAGCCTGACGGAGGGGGCGAACACTGAAGCTTTCTTT. V gene TRBV2 combines with J gene TRBJ1-1; 7 nucleotides match TRBD1. Germline trimming cut 8 bases from V and 1 base from J; bases unmatched to any gene: 7. The germline V gene has CDR1 SNHLY and CDR2 FYNNEI. The CDR3 sequence is 14 residues long. Using reference TRBV2 and TRBJ1-1 for the parts outside the CDR3, the full variable domain is EPEVTQTPSHQVTQMGQEVILRCVPISNHLYFYWYRQILGQKVEFLVSFYNNEISEKSEIFDDQFSVERPDGSNFTLKIRSTKLEDSAMYFCASLTEGANTEAFFGQGTRLTVV.

This chain joins TRBV6-5 and TRBJ2-3; 8 bases are shared with TRBD1. This CDR3 region has 14 residues. Germline V gene lookup returns CDR1 MNHEY and CDR2 SVGAGI. Unmatched junction bases numbered 5, after V lost 5 bases and J lost 4 bases. The CDR3 loop reads CASSGAGGSDTQYF. Here the CDR3 DNA reads TGTGCCAGCAGTGGGGCAGGGGGCTCAGATACGCAGTATTTT.